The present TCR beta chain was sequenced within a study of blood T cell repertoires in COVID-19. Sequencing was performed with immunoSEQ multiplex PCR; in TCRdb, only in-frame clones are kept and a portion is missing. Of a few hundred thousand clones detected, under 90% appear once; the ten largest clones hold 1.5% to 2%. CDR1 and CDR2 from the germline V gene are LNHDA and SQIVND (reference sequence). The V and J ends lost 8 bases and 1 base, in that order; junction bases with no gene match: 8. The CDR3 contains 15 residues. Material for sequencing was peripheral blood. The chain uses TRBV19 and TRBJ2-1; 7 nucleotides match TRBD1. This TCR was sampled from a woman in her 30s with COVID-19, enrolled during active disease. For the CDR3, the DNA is TGTGCCAGTCGCGGCCAGGGGGAGTCCTACAATGAGCAGTTCTTC. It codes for CASRGQGESYNEQFF.